The text below deals with one T cell receptor (beta chain). What it binds is not known. The data were obtained in a study of cytomegalovirus exposure and HLA in healthy donors. With 60 Vbeta and 13 Jbeta primers, the PCR was carried out. Some clones are missing from TCRdb's copy, which holds only in-frame ones; the method was immunoSEQ multiplex PCR. The table includes approximately 100,000 clones, 70% detected once. The study's findings and limits: Among TCR sequences, most were rare, though some public TCRs appeared in many donors. A previous analysis found most TCR beta V segments productive roughly 90% or roughly 30% of the time. Among the most significant clusters, several appeared linked to common viral pathogens in a later analysis.

Per the germline V gene, CDR1 is MNHEY and CDR2 is SMNVEV (reference sequence). The CDR3 runs 14 residues. Trimming removed 2 bases from V and 5 bases from J; junction bases left unmatched: 4. This rearrangement joins TRBV27 to TRBJ2-5, with 8 nucleotides matching TRBD2. The TCR comes from a man in his forties in good health and CMV-seropositive. The sample consisted of PBMCs. The CDR3 loop reads CASSLLAGGETQYF. CDR3 nucleotide sequence: TGTGCCAGCAGTTTACTAGCGGGTGGGGAGACCCAGTACTTC.